This T cell receptor beta chain was documented in a study of blood T cell repertoires in COVID-19 (dated by TCRdb to about 2020). For the wider study: Samples covering the acute and convalescent phases of COVID-19 were provided by collaborators in the United States, Italy and Spain. Where available, HLA class I and class II types were obtained from metadata supplied by the sample provider rather than from assay-based typing. Sample metadata almost always included a de-identified subject ID, COVID-19 status, age in years and sex. The material from the prospective study consisted of cDNA or gDNA derived from T cells, B-cell-depleted T cells, or PBMCs. The samples were drawn from two sources: the first 160 participants of the ongoing ImmuneRACE study, and fewer than 1,500 subjects contributed by 6 global collaborators. The repertoires were made available in a free public database intended to serve as a resource for research on the immune response to SARS-CoV-2. Subjects who had been exposed to COVID-19, were actively infected with it, or had recovered from it provided the deeply sampled blood TCRbeta repertoires that made up the dataset. General conclusions and limits of the study: Clinical and demographic metadata were provided uncurated, with the amount varying by source and participant.

The collaborating institutions used their own protocols to collect whole blood in K2EDTA tubes. For TCRbeta analysis, collaborators shipped samples as frozen whole blood, isolated PBMCs, or DNA extracted from either of those sample types. V is trimmed back by 4 bases and J by 6 bases, and the junction contains 6 bases that no gene match accounts for. CDR1 is given as SNHLY and CDR2 as FYNNEI, both from the germline V gene. From its cysteine to its phenylalanine, the CDR3 spans 14 amino acids. Only CDR3 DNA remains: 42 bases, in frame from the first base. TCRbeta CDR3 regions were amplified from genomic DNA using the immunoSEQ Assay, a bias-controlled multiplex PCR. The published analysis was carried out like this. The number of nucleated cells in each sample was estimated by amplification of reference gene primers within the assay. Sequence reads were collapsed and filtered to measure the absolute abundance of every unique TCRbeta CDR3 rearrangement. For each sample, productive Simpson clonality was calculated by taking the square root of Simpson's diversity index across productive rearrangements. TCRdb mirrors the immuneACCESS table, restricted to in-frame sequences. Some clones are absent from its copies; in checked studies, under half trace to an unresolved V gene, and the reason for the others is unknown. The D gene and trimming were derived from the DNA, and the V and J assignments and clone size from that table. The sample table records approximately 110,000 clones; more than 75% of these occur just once. The ten largest clones add up to 2.1% of the sample.

This clone was picked up one time. Its antigen is currently not known. No base-level quality is on record; no much larger clone is a single base apart. In this chain, TRBV2 is recombined with TRBJ2-1; 7 of the junction bases match TRBD1. The receptor's source is a human donor in a cohort sampled during active COVID-19. The material sequenced was peripheral blood. DNA sequence: TGTGCCAGCAGTGCCACAGGGGTGGTCAATGAGCAGTTCTTC. Translated, it reads CASSATGVVNEQFF.